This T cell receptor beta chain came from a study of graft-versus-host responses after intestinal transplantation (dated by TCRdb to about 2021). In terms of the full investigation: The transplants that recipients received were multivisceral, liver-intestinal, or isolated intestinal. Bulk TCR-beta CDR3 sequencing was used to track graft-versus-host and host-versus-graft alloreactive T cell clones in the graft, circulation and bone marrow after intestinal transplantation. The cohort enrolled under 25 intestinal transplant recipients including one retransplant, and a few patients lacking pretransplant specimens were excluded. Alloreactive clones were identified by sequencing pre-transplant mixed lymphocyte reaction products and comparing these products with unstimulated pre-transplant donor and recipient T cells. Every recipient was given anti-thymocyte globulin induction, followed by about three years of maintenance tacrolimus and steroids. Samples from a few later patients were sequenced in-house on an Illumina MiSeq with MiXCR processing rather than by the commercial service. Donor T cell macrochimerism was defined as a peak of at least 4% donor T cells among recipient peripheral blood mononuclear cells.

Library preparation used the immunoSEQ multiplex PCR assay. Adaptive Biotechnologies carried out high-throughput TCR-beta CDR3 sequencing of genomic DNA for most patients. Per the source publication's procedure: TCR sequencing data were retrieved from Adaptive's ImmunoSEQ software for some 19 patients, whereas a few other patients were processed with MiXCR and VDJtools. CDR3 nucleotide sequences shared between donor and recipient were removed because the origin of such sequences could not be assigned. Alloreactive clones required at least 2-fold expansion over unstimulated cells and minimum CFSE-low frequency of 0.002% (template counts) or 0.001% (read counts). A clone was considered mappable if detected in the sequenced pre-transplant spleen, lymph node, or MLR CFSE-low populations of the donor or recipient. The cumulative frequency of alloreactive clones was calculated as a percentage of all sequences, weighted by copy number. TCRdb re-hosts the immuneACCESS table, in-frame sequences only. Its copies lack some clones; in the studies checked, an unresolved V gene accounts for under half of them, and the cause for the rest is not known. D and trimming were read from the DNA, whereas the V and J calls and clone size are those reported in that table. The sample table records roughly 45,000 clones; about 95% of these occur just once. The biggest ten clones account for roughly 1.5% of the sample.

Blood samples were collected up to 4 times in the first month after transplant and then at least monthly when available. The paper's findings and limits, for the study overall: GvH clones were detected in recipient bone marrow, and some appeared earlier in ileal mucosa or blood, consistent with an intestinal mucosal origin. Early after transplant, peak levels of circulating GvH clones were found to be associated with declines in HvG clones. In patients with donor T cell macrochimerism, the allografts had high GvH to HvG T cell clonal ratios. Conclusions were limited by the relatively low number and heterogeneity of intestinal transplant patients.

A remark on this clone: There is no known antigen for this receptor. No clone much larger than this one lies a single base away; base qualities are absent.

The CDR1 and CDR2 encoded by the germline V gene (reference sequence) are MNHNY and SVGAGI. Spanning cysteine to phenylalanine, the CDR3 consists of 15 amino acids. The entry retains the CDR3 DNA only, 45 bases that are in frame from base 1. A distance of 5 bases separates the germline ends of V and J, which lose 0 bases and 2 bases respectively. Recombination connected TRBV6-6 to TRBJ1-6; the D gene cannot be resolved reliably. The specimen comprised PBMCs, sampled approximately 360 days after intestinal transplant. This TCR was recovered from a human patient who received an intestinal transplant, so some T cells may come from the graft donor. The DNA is TGTGCCAGCAGTTACTCATTCCCCTATAATTCACCCCTCCACTTT. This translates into CASSYSFPYNSPLHF.